Listed below are T cell receptor beta chains from one sample, sequenced in a study of T-cell memory formation after mild COVID-19. TCRdb reprocessed the 5' RACE reads via MiXCR and lists one record per CDR3 protein. The table has some 290,000 distinct CDR3 sequences, roughly 15% seen once. Sequencing used PBMCs or a T cell subset sorted from them (not recorded which). The receptor source for this set is a man between 18 and 29 years old who had mild COVID-19 (a few samples of this study predate the infection). Cell type and time point are not known. CDR3s include the opening cysteine and the closing phenylalanine or tryptophan. The D gene is left open where the match is weak. Clone size, where shown, is once, few, many, or a class for clones that have expanded.

>TRBJ2-3|.|many|TRBV3-1
CASSQGDTQYF
TGTGCCAGCAGCCAAGGGGATACGCAGTATTTT
>TRBJ2-3|.|.|TRBV4-1
CASSHLKGGDTQYF
TGCGCCAGCAGCCATCTCAAGGGGGGGGATACGCAGTATTTT
>TRBJ2-7|TRBD1|.|TRBV5-1
CASRHFRDREYEQYF
TGCGCCAGCAGACACTTCCGGGACAGAGAATACGAGCAGTACTTC
>TRBJ1-6|TRBD1|few|TRBV27
CASSLGTANSPLHF
TGTGCCAGCAGTTTGGGGACAGCTAATTCACCCCTCCACTTT
>TRBJ1-1|.|few|TRBV16
CASSLSTNTEAFF
TGTGCCAGCAGCCTCTCGACGAACACTGAAGCTTTCTTT
>TRBJ1-5|TRBD1|.|TRBV4-1
CASSQERTGGQPQHF
TGCGCCAGCAGCCAAGAAAGAACAGGGGGCCAGCCCCAGCATTTT
>TRBJ1-2|.|.|TRBV29-1
CSVERDYGYTF
TGCAGCGTTGAACGGGACTATGGCTACACCTTC
>TRBJ2-2|TRBD1|few|TRBV10-3
CAITRDRGTGELFF
TGTGCCATCACTAGGGACAGGGGAACCGGGGAGCTGTTTTTT
>TRBJ2-2|.|.|TRBV6-4
CASSDSRLGYTGELFF
TGTGCCAGCAGTGACTCGAGACTAGGGTACACCGGGGAGCTGTTTTTT
>TRBJ1-5|.|once|TRBV12-3/TRBV12-4
CASSGTTGNQPQHF
TGTGCCAGCAGTGGGACCACGGGGAATCAGCCCCAGCATTTT
>TRBJ1-2|.|.|TRBV20-1
CSANPWDYGYTF
TGCAGTGCAAACCCGTGGGACTATGGCTACACCTTC
>TRBJ2-5|.|few|TRBV14
CASSQEEEGSETQYF
TGTGCCAGCAGCCAAGAGGAGGAAGGGTCGGAGACCCAGTACTTC